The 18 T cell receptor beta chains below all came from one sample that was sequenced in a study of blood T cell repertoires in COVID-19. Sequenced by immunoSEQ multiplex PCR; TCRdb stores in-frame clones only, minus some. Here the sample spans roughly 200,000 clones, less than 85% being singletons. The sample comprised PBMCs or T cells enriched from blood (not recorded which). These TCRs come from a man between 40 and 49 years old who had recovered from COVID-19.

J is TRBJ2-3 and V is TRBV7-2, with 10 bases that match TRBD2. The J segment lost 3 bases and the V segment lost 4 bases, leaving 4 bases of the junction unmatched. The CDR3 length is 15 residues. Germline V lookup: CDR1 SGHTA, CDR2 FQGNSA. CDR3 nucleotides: TGTGCCAGCAGCTCGCAAGCGGGAGGGACAGATACGCAGTATTTT. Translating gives CASSSQAGGTDTQYF.

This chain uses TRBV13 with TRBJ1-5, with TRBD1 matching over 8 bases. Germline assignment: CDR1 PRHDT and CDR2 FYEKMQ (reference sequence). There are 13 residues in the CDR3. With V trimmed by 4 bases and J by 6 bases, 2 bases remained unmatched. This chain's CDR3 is CASSSQGGQPQHF. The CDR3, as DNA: TGTGCCAGCAGCTCACAGGGGGGTCAGCCCCAGCATTTT.

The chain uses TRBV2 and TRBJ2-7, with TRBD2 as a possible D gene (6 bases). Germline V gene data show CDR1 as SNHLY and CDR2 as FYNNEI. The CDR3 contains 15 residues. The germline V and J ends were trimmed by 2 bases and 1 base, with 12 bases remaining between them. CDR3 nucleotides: TGTGCCAGCAGTGAATTGGCCGGGAGTTCCTACGAGCAGTACTTC. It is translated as CASSELAGSSYEQYF. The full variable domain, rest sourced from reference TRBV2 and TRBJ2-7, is EPEVTQTPSHQVTQMGQEVILRCVPISNHLYFYWYRQILGQKVEFLVSFYNNEISEKSEIFDDQFSVERPDGSNFTLKIRSTKLEDSAMYFCASSELAGSSYEQYFGPGTRLTVT.

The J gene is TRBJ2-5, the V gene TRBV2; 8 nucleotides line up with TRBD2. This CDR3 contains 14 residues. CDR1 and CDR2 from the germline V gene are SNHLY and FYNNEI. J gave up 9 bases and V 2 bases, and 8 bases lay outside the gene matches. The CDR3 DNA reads TGTGCCAGCAGTGAAATCAGCGTCGGGGGGGCCCAGTACTTC. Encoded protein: CASSEISVGGAQYF.

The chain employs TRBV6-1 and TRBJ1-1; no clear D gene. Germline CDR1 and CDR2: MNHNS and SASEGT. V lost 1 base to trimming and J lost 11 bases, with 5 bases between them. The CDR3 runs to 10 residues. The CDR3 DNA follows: TGTGCCAGCAGTGAAGGTCATGCTTTCTTT. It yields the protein CASSEGHAFF.

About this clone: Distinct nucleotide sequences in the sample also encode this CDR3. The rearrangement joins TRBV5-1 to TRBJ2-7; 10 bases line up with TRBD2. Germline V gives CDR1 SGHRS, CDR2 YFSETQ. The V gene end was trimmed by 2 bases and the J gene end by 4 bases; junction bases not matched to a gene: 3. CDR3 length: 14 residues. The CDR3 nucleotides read TGCGCCAGCAGCTTAGCTAGCGGGAGTTACGAGCAGTACTTC. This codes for CASSLASGSYEQYF.

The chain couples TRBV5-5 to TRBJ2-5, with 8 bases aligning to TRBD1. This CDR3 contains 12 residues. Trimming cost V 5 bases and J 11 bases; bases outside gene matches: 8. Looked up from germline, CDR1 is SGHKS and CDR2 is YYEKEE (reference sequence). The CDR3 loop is CASSFPTGVQYF. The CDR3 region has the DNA TGTGCCAGCAGTTTTCCGACAGGGGTACAGTACTTC.

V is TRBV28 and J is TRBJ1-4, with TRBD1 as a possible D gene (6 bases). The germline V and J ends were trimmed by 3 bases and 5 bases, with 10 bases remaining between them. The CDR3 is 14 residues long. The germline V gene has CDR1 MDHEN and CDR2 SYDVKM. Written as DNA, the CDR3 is TGTGCCAGCAGTTTTCAGGGGTTGAATGAAAAACTGTTTTTT. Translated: CASSFQGLNEKLFF.

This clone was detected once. This CDR3 reads CAWSWTGWEQYF. The CDR3 nucleotides read TGTGCCTGGAGTTGGACAGGGTGGGAGCAGTACTTC. The chain is built from TRBV30 and TRBJ2-7; 8 nucleotides agree with TRBD1. This CDR3 is 12 amino acids long. The ends lost 2 bases at V and 7 bases at J; junction bases unmatched: 4. Germline CDR1 reads GTSNPN; CDR2 reads SVGIG (reference sequence).

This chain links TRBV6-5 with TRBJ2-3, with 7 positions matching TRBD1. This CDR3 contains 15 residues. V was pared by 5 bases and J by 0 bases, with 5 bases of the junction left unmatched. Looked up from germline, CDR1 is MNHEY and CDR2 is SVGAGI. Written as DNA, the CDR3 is TGTGCCAGCAGTCCAGGGGGTTCTAGCACAGATACGCAGTATTTT. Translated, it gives CASSPGGSSTDTQYF.

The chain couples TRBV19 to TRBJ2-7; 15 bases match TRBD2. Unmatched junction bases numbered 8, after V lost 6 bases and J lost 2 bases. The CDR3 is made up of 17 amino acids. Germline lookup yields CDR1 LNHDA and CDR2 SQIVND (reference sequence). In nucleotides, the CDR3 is TGTGCCAGTAGCCTTAACGGGACTAGCGGGGGGACCTACGAGCAGTACTTC. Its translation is CASSLNGTSGGTYEQYF. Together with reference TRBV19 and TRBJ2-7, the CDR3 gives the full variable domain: DGGITQSPKYLFRKEGQNVTLSCEQNLNHDAMYWYRQDPGQGLRLIYYSQIVNDFQKGDIAEGYSVSREKKESFPLTVTSAQKNPTAFYLCASSLNGTSGGTYEQYFGPGTRLTVT.

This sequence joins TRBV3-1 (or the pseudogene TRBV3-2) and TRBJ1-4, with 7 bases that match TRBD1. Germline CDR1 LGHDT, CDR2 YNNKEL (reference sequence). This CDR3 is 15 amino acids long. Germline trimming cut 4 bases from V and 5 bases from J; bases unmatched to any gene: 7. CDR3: CASSPERQGNEKLFF. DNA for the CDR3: TGTGCCAGCAGCCCAGAACGACAGGGCAATGAAAAACTGTTTTTT.

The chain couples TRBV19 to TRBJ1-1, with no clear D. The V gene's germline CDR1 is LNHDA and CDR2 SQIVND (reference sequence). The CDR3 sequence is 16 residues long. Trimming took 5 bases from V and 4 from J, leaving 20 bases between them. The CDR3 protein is CASSHLGPPSGTEAFF. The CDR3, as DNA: TGTGCCAGTAGTCACCTTGGTCCCCCAAGCGGCACTGAAGCTTTCTTT. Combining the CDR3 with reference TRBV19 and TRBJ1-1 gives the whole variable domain DGGITQSPKYLFRKEGQNVTLSCEQNLNHDAMYWYRQDPGQGLRLIYYSQIVNDFQKGDIAEGYSVSREKKESFPLTVTSAQKNPTAFYLCASSHLGPPSGTEAFFGQGTRLTVV.

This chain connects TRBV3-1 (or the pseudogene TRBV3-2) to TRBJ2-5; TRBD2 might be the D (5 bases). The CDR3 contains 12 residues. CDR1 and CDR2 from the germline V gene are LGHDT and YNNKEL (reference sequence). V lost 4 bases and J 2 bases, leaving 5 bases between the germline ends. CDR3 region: CASSRTQETQYF. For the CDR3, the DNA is TGTGCCAGCAGCCGGACTCAAGAGACCCAGTACTTC.

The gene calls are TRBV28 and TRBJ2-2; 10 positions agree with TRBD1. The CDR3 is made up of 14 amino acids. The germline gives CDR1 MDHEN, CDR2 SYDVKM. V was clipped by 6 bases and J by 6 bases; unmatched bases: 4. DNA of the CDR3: TGTGCCAGCAGACGGACAGGGGGGCCCGGGGAGCTGTTTTTT. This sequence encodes CASRRTGGPGELFF.

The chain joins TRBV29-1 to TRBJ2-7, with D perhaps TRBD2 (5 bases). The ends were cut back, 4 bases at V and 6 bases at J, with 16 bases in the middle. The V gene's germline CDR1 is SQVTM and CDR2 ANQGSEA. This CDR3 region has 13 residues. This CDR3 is CSVGGKRPSEQYF. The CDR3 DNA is TGCAGCGTTGGAGGGAAACGTCCCTCCGAGCAGTACTTC.

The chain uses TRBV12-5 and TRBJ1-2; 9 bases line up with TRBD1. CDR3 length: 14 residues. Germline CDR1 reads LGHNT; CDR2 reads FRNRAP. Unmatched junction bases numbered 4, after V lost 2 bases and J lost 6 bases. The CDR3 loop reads CASGLSRTGDGYTF. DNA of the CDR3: TGTGCTAGTGGTTTGTCCCGGACAGGGGATGGCTACACCTTC.

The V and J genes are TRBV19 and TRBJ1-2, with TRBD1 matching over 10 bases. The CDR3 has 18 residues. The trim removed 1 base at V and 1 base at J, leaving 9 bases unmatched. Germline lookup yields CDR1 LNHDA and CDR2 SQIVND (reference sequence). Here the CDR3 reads CASSIAGTGAVGNYGYTF. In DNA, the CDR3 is TGTGCCAGTAGTATAGCTGGGACAGGGGCTGTGGGTAACTATGGCTACACCTTC.